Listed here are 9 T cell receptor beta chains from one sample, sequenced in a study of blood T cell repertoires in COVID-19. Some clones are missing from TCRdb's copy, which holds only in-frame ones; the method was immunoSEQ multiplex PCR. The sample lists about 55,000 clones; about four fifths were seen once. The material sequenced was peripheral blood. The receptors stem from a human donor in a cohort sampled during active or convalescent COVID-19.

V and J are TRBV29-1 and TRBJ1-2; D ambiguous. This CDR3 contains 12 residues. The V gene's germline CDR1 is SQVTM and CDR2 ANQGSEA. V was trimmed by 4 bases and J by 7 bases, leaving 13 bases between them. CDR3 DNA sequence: TGCAGCGTTGCTACCTACGAGGTTGGCTACACCTTC. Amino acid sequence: CSVATYEVGYTF.

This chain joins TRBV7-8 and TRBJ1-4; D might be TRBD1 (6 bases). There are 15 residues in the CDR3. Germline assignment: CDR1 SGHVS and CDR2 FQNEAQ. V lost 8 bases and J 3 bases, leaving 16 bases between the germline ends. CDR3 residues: CASAPGGRANEKLFF. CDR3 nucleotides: TGTGCCAGCGCCCCTGGGGGCAGGGCTAATGAAAAACTGTTTTTT.

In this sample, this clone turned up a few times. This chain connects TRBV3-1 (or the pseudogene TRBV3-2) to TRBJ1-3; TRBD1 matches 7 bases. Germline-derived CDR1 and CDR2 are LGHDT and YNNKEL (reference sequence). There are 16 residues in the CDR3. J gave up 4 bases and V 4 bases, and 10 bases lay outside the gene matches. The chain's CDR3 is CASSRRTGGFGNTIYF. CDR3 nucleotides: TGTGCCAGCAGCCGAAGGACAGGTGGATTCGGAAACACCATATATTTT.

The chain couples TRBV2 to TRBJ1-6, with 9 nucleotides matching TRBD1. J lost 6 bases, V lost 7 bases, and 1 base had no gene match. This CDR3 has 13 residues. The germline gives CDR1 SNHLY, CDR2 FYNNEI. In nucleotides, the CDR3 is TGTGCCAGCAAGACAGGGGGTAATTCACCCCTCCACTTT. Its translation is CASKTGGNSPLHF.

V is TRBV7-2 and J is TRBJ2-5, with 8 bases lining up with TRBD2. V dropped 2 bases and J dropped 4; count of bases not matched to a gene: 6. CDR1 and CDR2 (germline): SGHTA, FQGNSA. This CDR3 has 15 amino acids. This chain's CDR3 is CASSLPGGHLETQYF. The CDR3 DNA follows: TGTGCCAGCAGCTTACCGGGGGGGCATCTAGAGACCCAGTACTTC. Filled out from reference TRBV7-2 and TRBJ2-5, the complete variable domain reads GAGVSQSPSNKVTEKGKDVELRCDPISGHTALYWYRQSLGQGLEFLIYFQGNSAPDKSGLPSDRFSAERTGGSVSTLTIQRTQQEDSAVYLCASSLPGGHLETQYFGPGTRLLVL.

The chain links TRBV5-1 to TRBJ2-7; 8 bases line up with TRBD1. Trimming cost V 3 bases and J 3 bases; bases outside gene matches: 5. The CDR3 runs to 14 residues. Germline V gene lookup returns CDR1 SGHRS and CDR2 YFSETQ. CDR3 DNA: TGCGCCAGCAGCTCGGGACAGGCCTACTACGAGCAGTACTTC. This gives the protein CASSSGQAYYEQYF.

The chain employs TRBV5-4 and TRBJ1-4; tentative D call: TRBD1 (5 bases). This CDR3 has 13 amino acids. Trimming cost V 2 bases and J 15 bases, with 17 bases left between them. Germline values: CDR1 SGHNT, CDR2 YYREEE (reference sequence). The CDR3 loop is CASSFDPEGKVFF. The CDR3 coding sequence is TGTGCCAGCAGCTTTGATCCGGAGGGGAAAGTGTTTTTT.

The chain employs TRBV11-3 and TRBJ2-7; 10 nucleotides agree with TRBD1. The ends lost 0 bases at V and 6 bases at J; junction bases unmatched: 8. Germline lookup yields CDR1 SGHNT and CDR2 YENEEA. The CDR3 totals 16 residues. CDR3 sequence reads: CASSLDVGTGAAEQYF. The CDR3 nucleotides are TGTGCCAGCAGCTTAGACGTAGGGACAGGGGCCGCCGAGCAGTACTTC.

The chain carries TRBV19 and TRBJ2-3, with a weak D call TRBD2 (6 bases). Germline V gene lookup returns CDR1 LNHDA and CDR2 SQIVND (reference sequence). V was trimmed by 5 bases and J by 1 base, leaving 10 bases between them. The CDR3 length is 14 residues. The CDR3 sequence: CASSGRRGTDTQYF. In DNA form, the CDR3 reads TGTGCCAGTAGTGGCAGGAGGGGCACAGATACGCAGTATTTT.